The entry that follows covers one T cell receptor (beta chain) sequence. The data stem from a study of Ad26.COV2.S vaccination and SARS-CoV-2 variants. On the study more broadly: Donor allocation was to the COV1001 Ad26.COV2.S trial arm.

The repertoire was sequenced with immunoSEQ multiplex PCR; TCRdb's copy has only in-frame clones and lacks some. The sample lists about 680,000 clones, more than 80% seen once, with approximately 1.5% in the top ten. Treatment: roughly 19 received Ad26.COV2.S at low or high dose, single or two shots; roughly 5 received placebo; per-sample allocation not given. Day 63 after the first injection of vaccine or placebo was the sampling time. The germline V gene encodes CDR1 GTSNPN and CDR2 SVGIG (reference sequence). This CDR3 is built from 16 residues. Trimming cost V 2 bases and J 5 bases; bases outside gene matches: 6.

Specimen: peripheral blood, collected in a trial of Ad26.COV2.S vaccine versus placebo. V usage is TRBV30 and J usage is TRBJ2-2; 12 bases align to TRBD2. The sequence was obtained from a person between 18 and 60 years old who received the Ad26.COV2.S COVID-19 vaccine or a placebo. This chain's CDR3 is CAWSSLLAGGTGELFF. DNA of the CDR3: TGTGCCTGGAGTTCTTTACTAGCGGGAGGAACCGGGGAGCTGTTTTTT.